This entry lists 12 T cell receptor beta chains sequenced from one sample in a study of preoperative IRX-2 immunotherapy in early breast cancer. Profiled with immunoSEQ multiplex PCR; TCRdb holds only in-frame clones, not every one. The sample lists approximately 5,500 clones, over 60% occurring once. Treatment given: preoperative locoregional IRX-2 cytokine immunotherapy. The source was tumor tissue, collected before IRX-2 immunotherapy. These receptors originate from a human donor with breast cancer.

The genes are TRBV23-1 and TRBJ2-2, with a tentative D call TRBD1 (5 bases). TRBV23-1 is designated an ORF whose function remains uncertain. V lost 6 bases, J lost 7 bases, and 15 bases lay in between. The length of the CDR3 is 14 residues. CDR3 sequence (DNA): TGCGCCAGCAGCTCCCACAGGTCCGACGGGGAGCTGTTTTTT. This gives the protein CASSSHRSDGELFF.

This chain uses TRBV6-8 with TRBJ1-1; 8 positions match TRBD1. Germline CDR1 is MNHGY and CDR2 is SAAAGT. The trim removed 5 bases at V and 3 bases at J, leaving 8 bases unmatched. The CDR3 is 15 amino acids. In DNA, the CDR3 is TGTGCCAGCAGTGGAAGACAGGGGCTTTACACTGAAGCTTTCTTT. Its protein is CASSGRQGLYTEAFF.

This clone turned up a few times. The rearrangement joins TRBV30 to TRBJ2-1; tentative D call: TRBD1 (5 bases). Germline V gene data show CDR1 as GTSNPN and CDR2 as SVGIG (reference sequence). V lost 3 bases, J lost 7 bases, and 16 bases lay in between. This CDR3 comprises 14 residues. CDR3 DNA sequence: TGTGCCTGGAGAGGGAACAGGCTCCAGAATGAGCAGTTCTTC. Protein sequence: CAWRGNRLQNEQFF.

The chain has TRBV11-3 and TRBJ1-2; possibly TRBD1 for D (5 bases). The CDR3 is 14 amino acids. Trimming removed 5 bases at V and 4 bases at J, with 14 bases between. Germline CDR1 is SGHNT and CDR2 is YENEEA. The chain's CDR3 is CASSRDGTSYGYTF. CDR3 sequence (DNA): TGTGCCAGCAGCCGCGACGGGACCTCCTATGGCTACACCTTC.

This clone was detected once. V gene TRBV7-1 combines with J gene TRBJ2-7; no definite D call. TRBV7-1 is identified as an open reading frame with a role that is uncertain. Trimming pared 5 bases from V and 8 bases from J, leaving 16 bases between. The CDR3 is 13 amino acids. CDR3 DNA sequence: TGTGCCAGCAGCGTGGACCCTAGGTTCCAGCAGTACTTC. Its translation is CASSVDPRFQQYF.

The CDR3 nucleotides are TGTGCCAGTAGTCCCAGCGGGAGGGCCGCAGATACGCAGTATTTT. This gives the protein CASSPSGRAADTQYF. J is TRBJ2-3 and V is TRBV19; TRBD2 matches at 10 bases. The V and J ends lost 5 bases and 4 bases, in that order; junction bases with no gene match: 6. Germline lookup yields CDR1 LNHDA and CDR2 SQIVND (reference sequence). The CDR3 contains 15 residues.

The chain links TRBV6-8 to TRBJ2-7, with a possible D match to TRBD1 (6 bases). The CDR3 sequence is 13 residues long. Germline assignment: CDR1 MNHGY and CDR2 SAAAGT. V lost 6 bases, J lost 2 bases, and 11 bases lay in between. The chain's CDR3 is CASRTTGPYEQYF. CDR3 DNA sequence: TGTGCCAGCAGAACTACAGGGCCCTACGAGCAGTACTTC.

This rearrangement joins TRBV6-8 to TRBJ1-1; D gene unclear. The V and J ends lost 8 bases and 1 base respectively, with 11 bases between them. The CDR3 is 13 residues long. Germline V gene lookup returns CDR1 MNHGY and CDR2 SAAAGT. The CDR3 sequence: CASRGVGNTEAFF. CDR3 coding DNA: TGTGCCAGCCGTGGGGTGGGGAACACTGAAGCTTTCTTT.

This chain joins TRBV6-8 and TRBJ2-3; 9 bases fit TRBD1. Looked up from germline, CDR1 is MNHGY and CDR2 is SAAAGT. The CDR3 runs 15 residues. With 4 bases clipped from V and 1 base from J, the junction kept 3 bases outside the gene matches. The CDR3 sequence is CASSSRDRGTDTQYF. DNA of the CDR3: TGTGCCAGCAGTTCTAGGGACAGGGGCACAGATACGCAGTATTTT.

The chain couples TRBV6-8 to TRBJ1-2, with D possibly TRBD1 on 6 matching bases. Germline CDR1 MNHGY, CDR2 SAAAGT. The CDR3 extends over 18 amino acids. V was pared by 0 bases and J by 2 bases, with 19 bases between. This chain's CDR3 is CASSYSGVGDTENYGYTF. The CDR3 DNA follows: TGTGCCAGCAGTTACTCAGGTGTAGGGGACACCGAGAACTATGGCTACACCTTC.

The CDR3: CASSQSSSIPHEQYF. In DNA, the CDR3 is TGCGCCAGCAGTCAATCGTCGTCCATCCCCCACGAGCAGTACTTC. This chain joins TRBV23-1 and TRBJ2-7; D call uncertain. TRBV23-1 is reported as an ORF; its role is uncertain. V was cut by 0 bases and J by 5 bases, with 14 bases left in between. This CDR3 has 15 amino acids.

The chain has TRBV6-8 and TRBJ2-5; D ambiguous. Germline V gene lookup returns CDR1 MNHGY and CDR2 SAAAGT. The CDR3 is made up of 12 amino acids. V was pared by 0 bases and J by 1 base, with 0 bases between. CDR3 sequence (DNA): TGTGCCAGCAGTTACTCCCAAGAGACCCAGTACTTC. Its protein product is CASSYSQETQYF.